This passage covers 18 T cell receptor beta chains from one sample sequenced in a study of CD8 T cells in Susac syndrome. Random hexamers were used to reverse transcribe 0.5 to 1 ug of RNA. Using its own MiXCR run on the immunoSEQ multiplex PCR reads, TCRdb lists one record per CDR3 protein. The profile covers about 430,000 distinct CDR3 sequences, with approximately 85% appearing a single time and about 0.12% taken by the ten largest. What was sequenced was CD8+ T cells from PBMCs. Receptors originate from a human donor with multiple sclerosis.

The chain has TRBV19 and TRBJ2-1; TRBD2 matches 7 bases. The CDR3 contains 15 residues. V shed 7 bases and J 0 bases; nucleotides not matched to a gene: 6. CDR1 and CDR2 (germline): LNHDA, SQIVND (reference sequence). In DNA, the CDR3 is TGTGCCAGTACGTTTCGGGGGGACTCCTACAATGAGCAGTTCTTC. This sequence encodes CASTFRGDSYNEQFF.

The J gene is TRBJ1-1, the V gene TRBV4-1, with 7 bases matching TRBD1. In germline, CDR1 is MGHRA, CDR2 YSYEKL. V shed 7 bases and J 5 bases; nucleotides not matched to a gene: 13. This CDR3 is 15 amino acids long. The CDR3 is CASTSQGTGATEAFF. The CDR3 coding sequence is TGCGCCAGCACCAGCCAAGGTACAGGGGCTACTGAAGCTTTCTTT.

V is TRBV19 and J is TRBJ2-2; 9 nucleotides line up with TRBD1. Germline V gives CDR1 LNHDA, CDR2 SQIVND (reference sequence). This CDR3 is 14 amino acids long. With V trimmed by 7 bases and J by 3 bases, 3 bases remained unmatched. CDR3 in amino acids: CASNGTGYTGELFF. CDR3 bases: TGTGCCAGTAACGGGACAGGGTACACCGGGGAGCTGTTTTTT. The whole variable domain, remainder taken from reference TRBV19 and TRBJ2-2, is DGGITQSPKYLFRKEGQNVTLSCEQNLNHDAMYWYRQDPGQGLRLIYYSQIVNDFQKGDIAEGYSVSREKKESFPLTVTSAQKNPTAFYLCASNGTGYTGELFFGEGSRLTVL.

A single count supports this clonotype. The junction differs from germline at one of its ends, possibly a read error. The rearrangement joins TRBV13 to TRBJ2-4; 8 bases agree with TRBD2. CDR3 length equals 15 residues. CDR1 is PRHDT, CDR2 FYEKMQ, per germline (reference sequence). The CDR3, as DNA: TGTGCCAACAGCTTAGAAGGTAGCGGGGAAAACATTCAGTACTTC. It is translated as CANSLEGSGENIQYF.

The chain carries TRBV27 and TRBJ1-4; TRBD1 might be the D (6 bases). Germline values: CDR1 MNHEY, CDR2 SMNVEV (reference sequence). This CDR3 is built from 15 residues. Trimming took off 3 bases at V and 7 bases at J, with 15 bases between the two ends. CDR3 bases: TGTGCCAGCAGTTTGACAGGAGTCCTCTCTGAAAAACTGTTTTTT. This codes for CASSLTGVLSEKLFF.

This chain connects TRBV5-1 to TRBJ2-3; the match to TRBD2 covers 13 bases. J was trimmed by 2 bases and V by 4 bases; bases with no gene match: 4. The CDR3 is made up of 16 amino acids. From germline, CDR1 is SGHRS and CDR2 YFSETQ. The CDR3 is CASSLGLAGITDTQYF. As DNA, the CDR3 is TGCGCCAGCAGCCTGGGACTAGCGGGAATCACAGATACGCAGTATTTT.

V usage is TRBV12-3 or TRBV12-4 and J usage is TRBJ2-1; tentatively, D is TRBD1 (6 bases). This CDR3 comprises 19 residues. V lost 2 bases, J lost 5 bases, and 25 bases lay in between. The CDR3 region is CASSLYISGRQAIHNEQFF. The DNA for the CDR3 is TGTGCCAGCAGTTTATATATTTCAGGGAGACAGGCGATACACAATGAGCAGTTCTTC.

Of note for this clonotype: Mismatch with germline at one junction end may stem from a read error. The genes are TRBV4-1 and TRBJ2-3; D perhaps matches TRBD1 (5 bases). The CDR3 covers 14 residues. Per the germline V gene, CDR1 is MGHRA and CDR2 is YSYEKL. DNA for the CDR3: TGTGCCAGCAGTCAAGGGGTCGGCACAGATACGCAGTATTTT. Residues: CASSQGVGTDTQYF.

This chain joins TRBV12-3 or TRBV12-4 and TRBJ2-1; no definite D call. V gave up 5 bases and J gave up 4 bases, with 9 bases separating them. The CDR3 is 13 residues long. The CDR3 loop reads CASSPLKYNEQFF. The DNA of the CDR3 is TGTGCCAGCAGTCCCCTGAAGTACAATGAGCAGTTCTTC.

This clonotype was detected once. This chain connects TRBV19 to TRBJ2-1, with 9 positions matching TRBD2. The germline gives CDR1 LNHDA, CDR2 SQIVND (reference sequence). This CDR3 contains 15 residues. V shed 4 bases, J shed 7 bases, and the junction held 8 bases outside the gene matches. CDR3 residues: CASSTASGDWNEQFF. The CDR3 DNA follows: TGTGCCAGTAGTACTGCTAGCGGGGATTGGAATGAGCAGTTCTTC. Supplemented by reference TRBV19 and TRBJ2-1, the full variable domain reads DGGITQSPKYLFRKEGQNVTLSCEQNLNHDAMYWYRQDPGQGLRLIYYSQIVNDFQKGDIAEGYSVSREKKESFPLTVTSAQKNPTAFYLCASSTASGDWNEQFFGPGTRLTVL.

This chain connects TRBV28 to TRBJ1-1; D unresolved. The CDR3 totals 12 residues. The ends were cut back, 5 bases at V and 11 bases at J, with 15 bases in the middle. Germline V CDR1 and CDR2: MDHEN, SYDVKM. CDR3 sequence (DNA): TGTGCCAGCAGTGCTCGGACGAGGCTGGCTTTCTTT. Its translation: CASSARTRLAFF.

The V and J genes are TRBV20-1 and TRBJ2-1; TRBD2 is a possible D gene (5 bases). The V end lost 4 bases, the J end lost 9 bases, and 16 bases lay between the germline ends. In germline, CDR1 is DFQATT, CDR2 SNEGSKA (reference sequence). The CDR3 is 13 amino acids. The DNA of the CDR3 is TGCAGTGCTAACCCAGCGGCCACAACTGAGCAGTTCTTC. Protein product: CSANPAATTEQFF.

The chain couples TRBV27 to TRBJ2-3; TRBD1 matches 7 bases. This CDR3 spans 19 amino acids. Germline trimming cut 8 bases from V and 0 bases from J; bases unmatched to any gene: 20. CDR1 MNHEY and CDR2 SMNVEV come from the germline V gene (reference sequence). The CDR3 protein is CASHPGTELRFTSTDTQYF. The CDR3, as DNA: TGTGCCAGCCATCCCGGGACAGAGCTCCGGTTTACGAGCACAGATACGCAGTATTTT.

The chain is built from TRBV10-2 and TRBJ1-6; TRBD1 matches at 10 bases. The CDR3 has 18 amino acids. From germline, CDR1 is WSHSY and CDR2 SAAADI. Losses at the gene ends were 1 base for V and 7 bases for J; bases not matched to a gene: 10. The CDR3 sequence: CASSEFSGTGARNSPLHF. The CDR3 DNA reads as TGCGCCAGCAGTGAGTTTTCCGGGACAGGGGCCCGGAATTCACCCCTCCACTTT.

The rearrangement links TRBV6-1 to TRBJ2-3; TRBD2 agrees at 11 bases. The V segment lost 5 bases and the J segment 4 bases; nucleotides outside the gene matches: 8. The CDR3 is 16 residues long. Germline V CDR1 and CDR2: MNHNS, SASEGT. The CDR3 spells CASSPFSGGAADTQYF. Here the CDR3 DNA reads TGTGCCAGCAGTCCCTTTAGCGGGGGGGCCGCAGATACGCAGTATTTT.

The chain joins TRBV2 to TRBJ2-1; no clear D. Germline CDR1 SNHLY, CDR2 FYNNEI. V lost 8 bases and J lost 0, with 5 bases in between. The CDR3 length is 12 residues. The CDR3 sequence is CASWGSYNEQFF. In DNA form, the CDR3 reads TGTGCCAGCTGGGGCTCCTACAATGAGCAGTTCTTC. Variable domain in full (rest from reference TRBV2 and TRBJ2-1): EPEVTQTPSHQVTQMGQEVILRCVPISNHLYFYWYRQILGQKVEFLVSFYNNEISEKSEIFDDQFSVERPDGSNFTLKIRSTKLEDSAMYFCASWGSYNEQFFGPGTRLTVL.

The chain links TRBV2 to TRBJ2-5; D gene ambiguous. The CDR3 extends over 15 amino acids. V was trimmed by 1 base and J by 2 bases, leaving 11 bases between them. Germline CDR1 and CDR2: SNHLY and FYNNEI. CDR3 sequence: CASSEGETLQETQYF. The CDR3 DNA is TGTGCCAGCAGTGAAGGAGAGACTTTACAAGAGACCCAGTACTTC.

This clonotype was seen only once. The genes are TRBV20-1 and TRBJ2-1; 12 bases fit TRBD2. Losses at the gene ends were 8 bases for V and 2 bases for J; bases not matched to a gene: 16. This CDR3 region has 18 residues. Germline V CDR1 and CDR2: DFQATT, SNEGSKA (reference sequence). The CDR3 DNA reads TGCAGTTTCCAAGCCTTAGAAACTAGCGGGGGGACCTACAATGAGCAGTTCTTC. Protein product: CSFQALETSGGTYNEQFF.